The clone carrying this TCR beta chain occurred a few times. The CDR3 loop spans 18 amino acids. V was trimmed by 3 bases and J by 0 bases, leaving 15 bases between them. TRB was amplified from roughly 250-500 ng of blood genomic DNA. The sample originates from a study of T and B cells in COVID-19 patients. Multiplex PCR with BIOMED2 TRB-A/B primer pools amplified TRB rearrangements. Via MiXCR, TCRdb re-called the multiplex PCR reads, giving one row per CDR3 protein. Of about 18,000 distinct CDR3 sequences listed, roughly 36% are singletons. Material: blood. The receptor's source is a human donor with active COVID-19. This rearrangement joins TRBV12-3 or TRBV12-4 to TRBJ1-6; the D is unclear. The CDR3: CASSFRSQAASYNSPLHF. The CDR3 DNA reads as TGTGCCAGCAGTTTTCGGTCCCAAGCAGCCTCCTATAATTCACCCCTCCACTTT.